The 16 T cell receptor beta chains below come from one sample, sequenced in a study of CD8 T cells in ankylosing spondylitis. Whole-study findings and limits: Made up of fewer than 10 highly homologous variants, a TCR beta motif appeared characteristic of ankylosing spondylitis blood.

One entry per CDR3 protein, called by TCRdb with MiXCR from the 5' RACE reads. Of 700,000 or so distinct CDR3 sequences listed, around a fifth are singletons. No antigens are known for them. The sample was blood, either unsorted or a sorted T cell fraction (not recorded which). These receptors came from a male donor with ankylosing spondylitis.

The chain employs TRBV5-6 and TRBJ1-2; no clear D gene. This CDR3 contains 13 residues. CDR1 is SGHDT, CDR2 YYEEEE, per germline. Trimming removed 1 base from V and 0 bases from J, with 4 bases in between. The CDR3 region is CASSLQANYGYTF. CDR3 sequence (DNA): TGTGCCAGCAGCTTGCAAGCTAACTATGGCTACACCTTC.

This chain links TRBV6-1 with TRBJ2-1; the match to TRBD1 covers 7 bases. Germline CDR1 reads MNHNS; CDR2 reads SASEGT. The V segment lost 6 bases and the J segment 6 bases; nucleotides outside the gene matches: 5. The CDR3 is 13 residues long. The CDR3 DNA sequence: TGTGCCAGCAGCCGACAGGGCTTCAATGAGCAGTTCTTC. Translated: CASSRQGFNEQFF.

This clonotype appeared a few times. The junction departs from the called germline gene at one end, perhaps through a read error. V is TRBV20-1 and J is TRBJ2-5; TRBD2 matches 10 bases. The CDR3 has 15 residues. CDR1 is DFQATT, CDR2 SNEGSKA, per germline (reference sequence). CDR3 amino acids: CSARDPAGGLETQYF. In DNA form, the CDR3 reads TGCAGTGCTCGAGACCCAGCGGGGGGGCTAGAGACCCAGTACTTC.

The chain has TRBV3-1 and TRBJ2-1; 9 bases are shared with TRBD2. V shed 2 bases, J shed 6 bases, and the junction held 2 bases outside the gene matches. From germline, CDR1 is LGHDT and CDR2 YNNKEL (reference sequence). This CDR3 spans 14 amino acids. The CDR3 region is CASSQLAGPNEQFF. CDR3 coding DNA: TGTGCCAGCAGCCAACTAGCGGGACCCAATGAGCAGTTCTTC.

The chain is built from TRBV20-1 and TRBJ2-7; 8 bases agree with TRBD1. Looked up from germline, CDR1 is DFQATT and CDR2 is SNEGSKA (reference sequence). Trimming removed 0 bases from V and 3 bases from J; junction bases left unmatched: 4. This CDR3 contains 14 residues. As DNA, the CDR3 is TGCAGTGCTAGAGAACCGGACAGGGTCTACGAGCAGTACTTC. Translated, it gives CSAREPDRVYEQYF.

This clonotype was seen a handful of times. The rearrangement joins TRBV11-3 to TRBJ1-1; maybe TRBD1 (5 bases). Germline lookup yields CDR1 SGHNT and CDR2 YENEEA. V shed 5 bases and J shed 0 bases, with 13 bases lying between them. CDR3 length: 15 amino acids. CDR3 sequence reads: CASSPGGPVNTEAFF. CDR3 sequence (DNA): TGTGCCAGCAGCCCGGGGGGTCCTGTGAACACTGAAGCTTTCTTT. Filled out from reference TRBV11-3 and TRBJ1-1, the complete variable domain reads EAGVVQSPRYKIIEKKQPVAFWCNPISGHNTLYWYLQNLGQGPELLIRYENEEAVDDSQLPKDRFSAERLKGVDSTLKIQPAELGDSAVYLCASSPGGPVNTEAFFGQGTRLTVV.

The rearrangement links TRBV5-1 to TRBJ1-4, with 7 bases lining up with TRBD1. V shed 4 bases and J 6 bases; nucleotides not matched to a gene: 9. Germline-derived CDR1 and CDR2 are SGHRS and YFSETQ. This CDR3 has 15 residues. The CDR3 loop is CASSRDSYKDEKLFF. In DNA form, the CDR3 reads TGCGCCAGCAGCCGGGACAGCTACAAGGATGAAAAACTGTTTTTT.

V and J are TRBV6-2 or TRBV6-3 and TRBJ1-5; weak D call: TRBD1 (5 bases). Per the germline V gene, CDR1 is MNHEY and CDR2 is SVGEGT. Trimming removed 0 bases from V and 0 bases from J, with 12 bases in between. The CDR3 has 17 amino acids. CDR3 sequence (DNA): TGTGCCAGCAGTTACTCGACCAGGGATTATAGCAATCAGCCCCAGCATTTT. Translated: CASSYSTRDYSNQPQHF.

In DNA form, the CDR3 reads TGCAGCGTTGTAGCTTACCTCACCGGGGAGCTGTTTTTT. Translating it yields CSVVAYLTGELFF. The rearrangement joins TRBV29-1 to TRBJ2-2; D gene uncertain. The CDR3 has 13 amino acids. Germline V lookup: CDR1 SQVTM, CDR2 ANQGSEA. Between the trimmed V and J ends, which lost 4 bases and 4 bases, there was a span of 10 bases.

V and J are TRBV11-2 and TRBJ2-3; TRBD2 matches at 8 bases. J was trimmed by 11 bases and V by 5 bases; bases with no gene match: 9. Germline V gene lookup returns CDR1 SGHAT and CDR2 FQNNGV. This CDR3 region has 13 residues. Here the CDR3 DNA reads TGTGCCAGCAGCCCCGGGGGGGGTCAGTTGCAGTATTTT. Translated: CASSPGGGQLQYF.

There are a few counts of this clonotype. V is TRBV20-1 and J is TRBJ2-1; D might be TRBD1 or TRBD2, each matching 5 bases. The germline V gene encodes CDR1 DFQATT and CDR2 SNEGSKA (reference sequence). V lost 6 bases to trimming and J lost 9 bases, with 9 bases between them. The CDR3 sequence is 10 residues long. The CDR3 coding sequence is TGCAGTGCCGACGGGACTGAGCAGTTCTTC. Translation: CSADGTEQFF.

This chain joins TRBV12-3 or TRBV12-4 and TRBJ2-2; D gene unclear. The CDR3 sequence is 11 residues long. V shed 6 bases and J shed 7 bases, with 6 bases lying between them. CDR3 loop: CASSTYGELFF. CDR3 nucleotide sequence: TGTGCCAGCAGCACATACGGGGAGCTGTTTTTT.

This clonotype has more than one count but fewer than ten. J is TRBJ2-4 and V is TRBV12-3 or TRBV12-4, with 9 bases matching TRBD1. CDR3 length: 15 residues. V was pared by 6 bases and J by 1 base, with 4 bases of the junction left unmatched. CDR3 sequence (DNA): TGTGCCAGCAGGACGACAGGGGGTGCCAAAAACATTCAGTACTTC. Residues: CASRTTGGAKNIQYF.

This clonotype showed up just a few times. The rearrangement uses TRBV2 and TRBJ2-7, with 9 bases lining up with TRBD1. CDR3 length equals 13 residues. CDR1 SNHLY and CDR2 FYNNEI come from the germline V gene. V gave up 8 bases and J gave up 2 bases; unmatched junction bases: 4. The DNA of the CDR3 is TGTGCCAGCTTGGGACAGGGTACCTACGAGCAGTACTTC. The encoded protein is CASLGQGTYEQYF.

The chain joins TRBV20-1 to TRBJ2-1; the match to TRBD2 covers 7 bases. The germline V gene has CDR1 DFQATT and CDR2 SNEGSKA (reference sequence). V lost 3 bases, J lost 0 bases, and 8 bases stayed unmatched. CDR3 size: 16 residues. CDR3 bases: TGCAGTGCTAGGGACGACGGGGGGAGCTCCTACAATGAGCAGTTCTTC. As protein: CSARDDGGSSYNEQFF.

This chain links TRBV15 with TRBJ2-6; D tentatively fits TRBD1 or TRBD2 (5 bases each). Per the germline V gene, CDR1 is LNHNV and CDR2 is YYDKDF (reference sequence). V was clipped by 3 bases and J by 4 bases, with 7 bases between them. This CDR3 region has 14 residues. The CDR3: CATSSWDGANVLTF. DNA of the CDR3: TGTGCCACCAGCAGCTGGGACGGGGCCAACGTCCTGACTTTC. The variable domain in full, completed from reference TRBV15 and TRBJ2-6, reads DAMVIQNPRYQVTQFGKPVTLSCSQTLNHNVMYWYQQKSSQAPKLLFHYYDKDFNNEADTPDNFQSRRPNTSFCFLDIRSPGLGDTAMYLCATSSWDGANVLTFGAGSRLTVL.